Listed below are T cell receptor beta chains from one sample, sequenced in a study of blood T cells in healthy people across ages. Each CDR3 protein is one row after TCRdb ran MiXCR on the 5' RACE reads. The sample consists of approximately 830,000 distinct CDR3 sequences, approximately 59% of them appearing once. The material sequenced was blood. These TCRs come from a young man in good health. The CDR3 runs from the conserved cysteine through the conserved F or W. D genes are given only for firm matches. Clone sizes are given selectively: once, few, many, or a class where the clone is expanded.

NA | TRBJ1-4 | few | TRBV7-2 | CASSFDRRREKLFF | TGTGCCAGCAGCTTCGATCGTCGACGTGAAAAACTGTTTTTT
TRBD2 | TRBJ2-5 | NA | TRBV20-1 | CSARVNQRGWEETQYF | TGCAGTGCTAGAGTAAACCAGCGGGGATGGGAAGAGACCCAGTACTTC
TRBD2 | TRBJ2-1 | NA | TRBV29-1 | CSAWSTGGASGNEQFF | TGCAGCGCATGGAGTACCGGGGGGGCCTCCGGCAATGAGCAGTTCTTC
TRBD1 | TRBJ1-2 | once | TRBV6-6 | CASSYGQGRPNYGYTF | TGTGCCAGCAGCTACGGACAGGGAAGACCTAACTATGGCTACACCTTC
NA | TRBJ2-7 | once | TRBV28 | CASSPWGSSSYEQYF | TGTGCCAGCAGCCCCTGGGGATCGAGCTCCTACGAGCAGTACTTC
NA | TRBJ2-3 | few | TRBV6-2/TRBV6-3 | CASSYMDTQYF | TGTGCCAGCAGTTACATGGATACGCAGTATTTT
TRBD1 | TRBJ1-2 | few | TRBV7-2 | CASSLSSGTGKAGYTF | TGTGCCAGCAGCCTATCATCCGGGACAGGGAAGGCTGGCTACACCTTC
NA | TRBJ1-6 | NA | TRBV4-3 | CASSQDGARGSSPLHF | TGCGCCAGCAGCCAAGATGGGGCCAGGGGAAGTTCACCCCTCCACTTT
TRBD2 | TRBJ2-1 | NA | TRBV20-1 | CSAGELAGGLAEQFF | TGCAGTGCTGGGGAGTTGGCGGGGGGGCTGGCTGAGCAGTTCTTC
NA | TRBJ2-5 | NA | TRBV5-1 | CASSKTIREGTQETQYF | TGCGCCAGCAGCAAAACGATCAGGGAAGGGACCCAAGAGACCCAGTACTTC
NA | TRBJ1-1 | NA | TRBV19 | CASSISPGGTEAFF | TGTGCCAGTAGTATCAGCCCCGGAGGCACTGAAGCTTTCTTT
TRBD1 | TRBJ2-1 | NA | TRBV15 | CATSRDRFYNEQFF | TGTGCCACCAGCAGGGACAGGTTCTACAATGAGCAGTTCTTC
TRBD2 | TRBJ2-1 | NA | TRBV3-1 | CASNLAGGYNEQFF | TGTGCCAGCAACCTAGCGGGGGGTTACAATGAGCAGTTCTTC
NA | TRBJ2-7 | NA | TRBV29-1 | CSARSLDEQYF | TGCAGCGCGCGGTCCCTCGACGAGCAGTACTTC
NA | TRBJ1-2 | NA | TRBV2 | CASSEGHGSRDTF | TGTGCCAGCTCTGAAGGACATGGGTCTCGGGACACCTTC
NA | TRBJ2-5 | NA | TRBV13 | CASSLRGPRTQYF | TGTGCCAGCAGCTTACGGGGTCCCAGGACCCAGTACTTC
NA | TRBJ1-4 | NA | TRBV5-5 | CASSLIGGKLFF | TGTGCCAGCAGCTTGATCGGCGGAAAACTGTTTTTT
NA | TRBJ1-6 | NA | TRBV7-2 | CASSPTPGTYSPLHF | TGTGCCAGCAGCCCAACCCCCGGGACCTATTCACCCCTCCACTTT
NA | TRBJ1-1 | NA | TRBV6-1 | CASSERAFF | TGTGCCAGCAGTGAAAGAGCTTTCTTT
NA | TRBJ1-2 | few | TRBV4-3 | CASSPDGPYGYTF | TGCGCCAGCAGCCCGGACGGACCCTATGGCTACACCTTC
TRBD1 | TRBJ2-7 | few | TRBV28 | CASSFRDRDPRYEQYF | TGTGCCAGCAGTTTTAGGGACAGGGACCCTCGGTACGAGCAGTACTTC
NA | TRBJ2-7 | NA | TRBV6-2/TRBV6-3 | CASSYSIAGGRNEQYF | TGTGCCAGCAGTTACTCGATTGCAGGGGGGAGGAACGAGCAGTACTTC
NA | TRBJ1-2 | NA | TRBV7-6 | CASSLDPIYGYTF | TGTGCCAGCAGCTTAGATCCGATCTATGGCTACACCTTC
NA | TRBJ1-2 | NA | TRBV29-1 | CSVEYSGTSYGYTF | TGCAGCGTTGAATATAGTGGAACCTCTTATGGCTACACCTTC
NA | TRBJ2-3 | few | TRBV5-1 | CASSWGDRETDTQYF | TGCGCCAGCAGCTGGGGGGACAGAGAAACAGATACGCAGTATTTT
NA | TRBJ2-7 | NA | TRBV9 | CASSPRQTASTAEQYF | TGTGCCAGCAGCCCACGGCAGACCGCATCTACTGCCGAGCAGTACTTC